The clone carrying this TCR beta chain occurred once. Germline assignment: CDR1 MGHRA and CDR2 YSYEKL. The V end was cut by 1 base, the J end by 0 bases, with 13 bases between. There are 18 residues in the CDR3. This sample is drawn from a study of siplizumab effects on memory and regulatory T cells. Method: immunoSEQ multiplex PCR; TCRdb's copy keeps in-frame clones and lacks some. Of about 100,000 clones in the sample, 92% were seen once. This chain uses TRBV4-1 with TRBJ2-6; D remains unclear. This clonotype originated in a human donor in good health. The sample taken for sequencing was Tregs sorted from blood. The CDR3 DNA sequence: TGCGCCAGCAGCCAAGGGCGGATTGAAAGCTCTGGGGCCAACGTCCTGACTTTC. It yields the protein CASSQGRIESSGANVLTF.